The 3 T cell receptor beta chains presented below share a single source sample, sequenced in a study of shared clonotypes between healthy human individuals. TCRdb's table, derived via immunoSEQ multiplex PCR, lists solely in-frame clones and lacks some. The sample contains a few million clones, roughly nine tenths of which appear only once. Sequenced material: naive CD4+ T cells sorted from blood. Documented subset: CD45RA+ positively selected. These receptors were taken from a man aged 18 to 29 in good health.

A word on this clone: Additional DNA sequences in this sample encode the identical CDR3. The CDR3 coding sequence is TGTGCCTGGAGTGTTATAATGAACACTGAAGCTTTCTTT. Translated, it gives CAWSVIMNTEAFF. This chain connects TRBV30 to TRBJ1-1; D is ambiguous. The CDR3 has 13 residues. The V gene lost 0 bases and the J gene lost 0 bases, with 5 bases spanning the gap. Germline V gene lookup returns CDR1 GTSNPN and CDR2 SVGIG (reference sequence).

For the CDR3, the DNA is TGTGCCAGCAGCTCGCTAGCGTATTACAATGAGCAGTTCTTC. This sequence encodes CASSSLAYYNEQFF. The chain carries TRBV28 and TRBJ2-1, with D possibly being TRBD2 (6 bases). The V gene lost 6 bases and the J gene lost 4 bases, with 13 bases spanning the gap. The CDR3 sequence is 14 residues long. CDR1 is MDHEN, CDR2 SYDVKM, per germline.

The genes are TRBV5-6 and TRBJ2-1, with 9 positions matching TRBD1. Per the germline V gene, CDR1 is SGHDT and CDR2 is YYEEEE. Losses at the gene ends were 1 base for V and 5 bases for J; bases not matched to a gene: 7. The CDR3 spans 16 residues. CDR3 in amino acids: CASSLLVWTGDNEQFF. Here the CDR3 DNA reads TGTGCCAGCAGCTTGTTAGTCTGGACAGGGGACAATGAGCAGTTCTTC.